This entry lists 22 T cell receptor beta chains sequenced from one sample in a study of prognosis after radiotherapy for stage I lung cancer. Multiplex PCR, run in two rounds, amplified TCR beta CDR3 from genomic DNA. Round-one PCR had primers specific to each TRBV and TRBJ gene. TCRdb re-analysed the multiplex PCR reads in MiXCR, keeping a single row per CDR3 protein. The sample shows some 23,000 distinct CDR3 sequences, about two fifths of them seen only once. Source: PBMCs, taken before or after stereotactic body radiation therapy (not recorded which). Source of these receptors: a donor aged 50 or older with non-small cell lung cancer.

This clonotype was seen at least ten times. The chain combines TRBV10-2 with TRBJ2-1, with 11 bases fitting TRBD2. CDR1 WSHSY and CDR2 SAAADI come from the germline V gene. There are 15 residues in the CDR3. V shed 6 bases and J 5 bases; nucleotides not matched to a gene: 6. Written as DNA, the CDR3 is TGCGCCAGCAGCGCACTAGCGGGGGCGGACAATGAGCAGTTCTTC. Its translation: CASSALAGADNEQFF.

The chain recombines TRBV9 with TRBJ1-1, with TRBD1 matching 9 bases. CDR1 is SGDLS and CDR2 is YYNGEE in the germline V gene. The V segment lost 4 bases and the J segment 2 bases; nucleotides outside the gene matches: 9. The CDR3 extends over 16 amino acids. Written as DNA, the CDR3 is TGTGCCAGCAGCTTGATGACAGGGGGGATAAACACTGAAGCTTTCTTT. Translating gives CASSLMTGGINTEAFF. Full variable domain (missing parts from reference TRBV9 and TRBJ1-1): DSGVTQTPKHLITATGQRVTLRCSPRSGDLSVYWYQQSLDQGLQFLIQYYNGEERAKGNILERFSAQQFPDLHSELNLSSLELGDSALYFCASSLMTGGINTEAFFGQGTRLTVV.

This clonotype has a count of ten or more. The chain uses TRBV4-1 and TRBJ1-1; 7 bases line up with TRBD1. V gave up 2 bases and J gave up 5 bases; unmatched junction bases: 5. The CDR3 extends over 14 amino acids. Germline values: CDR1 MGHRA, CDR2 YSYEKL. CDR3 residues: CASSQRQGATEAFF. DNA for the CDR3: TGCGCCAGCAGCCAACGACAGGGAGCGACTGAAGCTTTCTTT.

This clonotype was found many times. The V and J genes are TRBV27 and TRBJ1-4, with D tentatively TRBD1 (5 bases). The V gene's germline CDR1 is MNHEY and CDR2 SMNVEV (reference sequence). Trimming pared 5 bases from V and 6 bases from J, leaving 16 bases between. The CDR3 has 15 residues. CDR3 bases: TGTGCCAGCAGTGACCAGGGTTGGAGGGATGAAAAACTGTTTTTT. Encoded protein: CASSDQGWRDEKLFF.

By frequency in the sample, this clonotype is medium-sized (0.01 to 0.1%). The chain has TRBV5-1 and TRBJ1-1; D gene ambiguous. The V and J ends lost 3 bases and 0 bases respectively, with 9 bases between them. The germline V gene encodes CDR1 SGHRS and CDR2 YFSETQ. The CDR3 has 14 residues. The CDR3 sequence is CASSSDVLNTEAFF. CDR3 sequence (DNA): TGCGCCAGCAGCTCGGACGTCCTGAACACTGAAGCTTTCTTT.

Many counts were recorded for this clonotype. The chain employs TRBV11-3 and TRBJ2-6; TRBD1 matches at 8 bases. V lost 5 bases and J lost 2; bases outside the gene matches: 2. This CDR3 is built from 15 residues. Per germline, CDR1 SGHNT and CDR2 YENEEA. The CDR3 DNA reads as TGTGCCAGCAGCCAGGGGGCAGCTGGGGCCAACGTCCTGACTTTC. This gives the protein CASSQGAAGANVLTF.

With respect to this clonotype: No conserved phenylalanine or tryptophan ends this CDR3, so it is likely a read error. This chain uses TRBV20-1 with TRBJ2-1; no definite D call. Trimming removed 5 bases at V and 6 bases at J, with 14 bases between. The CDR3 sequence is 13 residues long. Germline lookup yields CDR1 DFQATT and CDR2 SNEGSKA (reference sequence). CDR3 loop: CSAQRYGGNEQFL. Here the CDR3 DNA reads TGCAGTGCTCAACGGTACGGCGGCAATGAGCAGTTCCTC.

This clonotype was seen ten or more times. The chain couples TRBV7-9 to TRBJ2-4; 10 nucleotides align to TRBD2. J was trimmed by 4 bases and V by 5 bases; bases with no gene match: 8. The CDR3 sequence is 16 residues long. Germline V gene data show CDR1 as SEHNR and CDR2 as FQNEAQ (reference sequence). In DNA, the CDR3 is TGTGCCAGCAGCCCAGTCCTAGCGGGGGAGAAAAACATTCAGTACTTC. It codes for CASSPVLAGEKNIQYF.

A remark on this clonotype: A far larger clone is off by one base, so a read error is likely. V gene TRBV6-5 combines with J gene TRBJ2-2, with TRBD2 as a possible D gene (7 bases). Germline-derived CDR1 and CDR2 are MNHEY and SVGAGI. Trimming took off 4 bases at V and 9 bases at J, with 18 bases between the two ends. CDR3 length equals 15 residues. CDR3 protein: CASSWGGRRNWELFF. CDR3 DNA sequence: TGTGCCAGCAGTTGGGGGGGGCGCAGGAACTGGGAGCTGTTTTTT.

The chain has TRBV12-3 or TRBV12-4 and TRBJ2-7, with D perhaps being TRBD1 or TRBD2 (6 bases each). With 1 base removed from V and 5 bases from J, the gap between germline ends came to 9 bases. This CDR3 is built from 13 residues. The CDR3 region is CASSLGGANEQYF. The CDR3 nucleotides are TGTGCCAGCAGTTTAGGGGGGGCCAACGAGCAGTACTTC.

Turning to this clonotype: Germline is not matched at one junction end, which may reflect a read error. The CDR3 protein is CASSLTRVRDYDQYF. The CDR3 DNA reads as TGTGCCAGCAGCTTAACTCGCGTGAGGGACTACGATCAGTACTTC. The genes are TRBV7-9 and TRBJ2-7; TRBD2 matches 7 bases. The germline CDR1 and CDR2 sequences are SEHNR and FQNEAQ (reference sequence). The CDR3 length is 15 residues.

This clonotype was counted many times. The J gene is TRBJ2-1, the V gene TRBV9, with 7 bases aligning to TRBD2. The trim removed 3 bases at V and 0 bases at J, leaving 6 bases unmatched. The CDR3 is 16 amino acids. CDR1 is SGDLS, CDR2 YYNGEE, per germline. Written as DNA, the CDR3 is TGTGCCAGCAGCGCACGATGGACTAGCTCCTACAATGAGCAGTTCTTC. It specifies CASSARWTSSYNEQFF.

This clonotype came up many times. The CDR3 protein is CACTFGAGKVDQPQHF. CDR3 coding DNA: TGTGCCTGTACCTTCGGAGCCGGGAAGGTGGATCAGCCCCAGCATTTT. The chain has TRBV30 and TRBJ1-5, with D uncertain. The CDR3 is made up of 16 amino acids. The germline gives CDR1 GTSNPN, CDR2 SVGIG (reference sequence). Trimming took 6 bases from V and 5 from J, leaving 23 bases between them.

This clonotype was recorded many times. As DNA, the CDR3 is TGTGCCAGCAGCACCAGGGGAGCCGGGGAGCTGTTTTTT. Its translation: CASSTRGAGELFF. V is TRBV7-8 and J is TRBJ2-2; D possibly corresponds to TRBD1 (6 bases). V lost 5 bases and J 6 bases, leaving 10 bases between the germline ends. Germline assignment: CDR1 SGHVS and CDR2 FQNEAQ. This CDR3 is 13 amino acids long.

This clonotype was counted many times. V usage is TRBV5-1 and J usage is TRBJ2-3; TRBD2 aligns across 11 bases. This CDR3 spans 15 amino acids. Germline V gene sequence: CDR1 SGHRS, CDR2 YFSETQ. V was clipped by 5 bases and J by 4 bases; unmatched bases: 6. This CDR3 is CASSSVAGGADTQYF. CDR3 nucleotides: TGCGCCAGCAGTTCCGTAGCGGGAGGGGCAGATACGCAGTATTTT.

The chain uses TRBV2 and TRBJ2-7; D may be TRBD2 (5 bases). The CDR3 is made up of 13 amino acids. With 0 bases removed from V and 3 bases from J, the gap between germline ends came to 6 bases. Germline lookup yields CDR1 SNHLY and CDR2 FYNNEI. The CDR3 nucleotides read TGTGCCAGCAGTGAAGCGAGGGTCTACGAGCAGTACTTC. Encoded protein: CASSEARVYEQYF.

Note on this clonotype: Since a far larger clone is one base different, this is likely a read error. The chain links TRBV6-4 to TRBJ1-1; D unclear. The CDR3 length is 15 residues. The germline gives CDR1 MRHNA, CDR2 SNTAGT. The CDR3 reads CASSFSDTSKWEDFF. The CDR3 DNA reads as TGTGCCAGCAGTTTTAGCGACACTTCTAAGTGGGAAGATTTCTTT.

In regard to this clonotype: A junction boundary mismatches the germline segment, possibly from a read error. The chain carries TRBV12-3 or TRBV12-4 and TRBJ2-1; D is tentatively TRBD1 or TRBD2 (5 bases each). This CDR3 spans 16 amino acids. The CDR3 sequence is CASSPRGGKGVGEKFF. DNA of the CDR3: TGTGCCAGCAGTCCTCGTGGGGGAAAGGGAGTAGGTGAGAAGTTCTTC.

A remark on this clonotype: Possible read error: a much larger clone is one base away. V and J are TRBV6-4 and TRBJ2-4, with no clear D. The V end lost 7 bases, the J end lost 7 bases, and 11 bases lay between the germline ends. The CDR3 totals 12 residues. CDR1 and CDR2 from the germline V gene are MRHNA and SNTAGT. The CDR3 nucleotides are TGTGCCAGCAAGGTGGTGGAGAACATTCAGTACTTC. Amino acid sequence: CASKVVENIQYF.

About this clonotype itself: With only one base between it and a far larger clone, this is likely a read error. The rearrangement uses TRBV24-1 and TRBJ2-7; 8 bases are a match to TRBD2. V lost 4 bases, J lost 7 bases, and 11 bases stayed unmatched. The germline V gene encodes CDR1 KGHDR and CDR2 SFDVKD. This CDR3 has 15 amino acids. The CDR3 nucleotides read TGTGCCACCAGTGAGGGGACTAGTACCTACAATGAGCAGTACTTC. This translates into CATSEGTSTYNEQYF.

This clonotype was counted many times. The CDR3 nucleotides read TGTGCCATTGTTGCGGGAGCTGGCGAGCAGTACTTC. Its translation is CAIVAGAGEQYF. This chain links TRBV28 with TRBJ2-7; TRBD2 agrees at 7 bases. The germline gives CDR1 MDHEN, CDR2 SYDVKM. This CDR3 is 12 amino acids long. The V segment lost 10 bases and the J segment 6 bases; nucleotides outside the gene matches: 9. The variable domain in full, completed from reference TRBV28 and TRBJ2-7, reads DVKVTQSSRYLVKRTGEKVFLECVQDMDHENMFWYRQDPGLGLRLIYFSYDVKMKEKGDIPEGYSVSREKKERFSLILESASTNQTSMYLCAIVAGAGEQYFGPGTRLTVT.

A remark on this clonotype: One end of the junction does not line up with germline, which may come from a read error. CDR3 DNA: TGTGCCAGCAGTCGGGACAGCCGCACAGATACGCAGTACTTT. Protein product: CASSRDSRTDTQYF. The chain recombines TRBV28 with TRBJ2-3; 7 nucleotides align to TRBD1. CDR1 is MDHEN, CDR2 SYDVKM, per germline. The CDR3 is made up of 14 amino acids.